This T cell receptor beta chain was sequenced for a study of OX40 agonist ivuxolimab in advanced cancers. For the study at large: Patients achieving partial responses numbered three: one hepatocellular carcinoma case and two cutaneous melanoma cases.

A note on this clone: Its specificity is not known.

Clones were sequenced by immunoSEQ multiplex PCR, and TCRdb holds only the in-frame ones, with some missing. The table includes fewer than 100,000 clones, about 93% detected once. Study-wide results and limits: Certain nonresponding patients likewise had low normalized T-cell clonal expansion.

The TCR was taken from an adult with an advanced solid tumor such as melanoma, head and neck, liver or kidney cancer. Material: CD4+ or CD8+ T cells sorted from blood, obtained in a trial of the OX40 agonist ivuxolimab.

The CDR3 reads CASSYGQGGYF. CDR3 DNA sequence: TGTGCCAGCAGTTACGGACAGGGAGGGTACTTC. The chain uses TRBV6-1 and TRBJ2-7; 8 bases agree with TRBD1. V dropped 5 bases and J dropped 12; count of bases not matched to a gene: 6. This CDR3 contains 11 residues. Germline lookup yields CDR1 MNHNS and CDR2 SASEGT.